What follows is one T cell receptor (beta chain) and its context. This entry is derived from a study of T-cell reconstitution after alpha-beta-depleted transplantation in children. Germline V gene sequence: CDR1 MNHNS, CDR2 SASEGT. The V end lost 2 bases, the J end lost 4 bases, and 21 bases lay between the germline ends. CDR3 size: 18 residues. Unique molecular identifiers were incorporated during preparation of the TCRbeta library. One entry per CDR3 protein results from TCRdb running MiXCR on the PCR reads. In the table there are more than 250,000 distinct CDR3 sequences, 9.9% of which are singletons.

This rearrangement joins TRBV6-1 to TRBJ1-5; D is unclear. The starting material was PBMCs from the stem cell graft donor, obtained from the stem cell graft. This TCR was recovered from a human donor who donated a stem cell graft to a child with SCID. The CDR3 protein is CASSEWTQQVIGNQPQHF. The DNA of the CDR3 is TGTGCCAGCAGTGAATGGACTCAGCAGGTTATAGGAAATCAGCCCCAGCATTTT.